This note documents a single T cell receptor (beta chain) sequence. This specimen belongs to a study of control samples from healthy donors and cancer patients. V was clipped by 1 base and J by 4 bases, with 9 bases between them. The CDR3 runs 14 residues. Looked up from germline, CDR1 is KGHDR and CDR2 is SFDVKD. Clones were sequenced by immunoSEQ multiplex PCR, and TCRdb holds only the in-frame ones, with some missing. The sample carries 130,000 or so clones, roughly 90% recorded once. V is TRBV24-1 and J is TRBJ1-2; no clear D gene. The clonotype comes from a woman between 50 and 59 years old in good health. Input material: blood. CDR3 DNA sequence: TGTGCCACCAGTGATTTCGGCAGAAGCTATGGCTACACCTTC. Its translation is CATSDFGRSYGYTF.